These T cell receptor beta chains were read from a single sample in a study of blood T cell repertoires in COVID-19. The table came from immunoSEQ multiplex PCR; TCRdb's copy has only in-frame clones and leaves some out. Found here are fewer than 200,000 clones, around 80% of them singletons; the top ten hold around 8%. Sequenced: peripheral blood. These receptors were collected from a woman aged 60 to 75 with COVID-19, enrolled during active disease. Both conserved end residues are part of each CDR3. Each record gives: J gene, D gene, V gene, clone size, CDR3 protein, CDR3 DNA. A D gene is named only where the DNA matches it firmly. The size of a clone is reported for some rows only, either as once, few or many, or as a class for expanded clones.

TRBJ1-2 NA TRBV6-5 NA CASSYSTGNYGYTF TGTGCCAGCAGTTACTCGACAGGAAACTATGGCTACACCTTC
TRBJ2-3 TRBD1 TRBV19 NA CASSILQGVGTQYF TGTGCCAGTAGTATATTGCAGGGGGTGGGTACGCAGTATTTT
TRBJ2-3 TRBD1 TRBV5-8 many CASSLGDRIGDTQYF TGTGCCAGCAGCTTAGGGGACAGAATCGGAGATACGCAGTATTTT
TRBJ1-2 TRBD1 TRBV5-6 NA CASSPGQTNYGYTF TGTGCCAGCAGCCCGGGACAGACCAACTATGGCTACACCTTC
TRBJ2-4 NA TRBV7-3 NA CASSFFALFLAILAKNIQYF TGTGCCAGCAGCTTCTTCGCCCTTTTCTTGGCAATCCTAGCCAAAAACATTCAGTACTTC
TRBJ1-4 NA TRBV6-5 NA CASTPSGGVGEKLFF TGTGCCAGCACCCCATCCGGCGGGGTTGGTGAAAAACTGTTTTTT
TRBJ2-3 NA TRBV7-3 NA CASSISTGRSTDTQYF TGTGCCAGCAGCATATCGACAGGACGATCCACAGATACGCAGTATTTT
TRBJ2-5 NA TRBV6-5 NA CASSHRQYQETQYF TGTGCCAGCAGCCACAGACAGTACCAAGAGACCCAGTACTTC
TRBJ2-7 TRBD2 TRBV25-1 NA CASRPAGAYEQYF TGTGCCAGTAGGCCAGCGGGGGCCTACGAGCAGTACTTC
TRBJ2-1 NA TRBV5-4 few CASSLEAAPREQFF TGTGCCAGCAGCTTGGAGGCCGCCCCTAGGGAGCAGTTCTTC
TRBJ2-7 NA TRBV19 NA CASSIIPTLGYEQYF TGTGCCAGTAGTATAATACCGACATTAGGCTACGAGCAGTACTTC
TRBJ2-7 NA TRBV5-1 NA CASSPDPSGNEQYF TGCGCCAGCAGCCCCGACCCCTCCGGGAACGAGCAGTACTTC
TRBJ1-1 NA TRBV29-1 NA CSVEDYPGGSTEAFF TGCAGCGTTGAAGATTATCCGGGGGGGAGCACTGAAGCTTTCTTT
TRBJ2-1 TRBD2 TRBV24-1 NA CATSDPGLAGGGYNEQFF TGTGCCACCAGTGACCCCGGACTAGCGGGAGGGGGCTACAATGAGCAGTTCTTC
TRBJ1-5 TRBD1 TRBV19 NA CASRIGQGLNQPQHF TGTGCCAGTAGAATCGGACAGGGATTAAATCAGCCCCAGCATTTT